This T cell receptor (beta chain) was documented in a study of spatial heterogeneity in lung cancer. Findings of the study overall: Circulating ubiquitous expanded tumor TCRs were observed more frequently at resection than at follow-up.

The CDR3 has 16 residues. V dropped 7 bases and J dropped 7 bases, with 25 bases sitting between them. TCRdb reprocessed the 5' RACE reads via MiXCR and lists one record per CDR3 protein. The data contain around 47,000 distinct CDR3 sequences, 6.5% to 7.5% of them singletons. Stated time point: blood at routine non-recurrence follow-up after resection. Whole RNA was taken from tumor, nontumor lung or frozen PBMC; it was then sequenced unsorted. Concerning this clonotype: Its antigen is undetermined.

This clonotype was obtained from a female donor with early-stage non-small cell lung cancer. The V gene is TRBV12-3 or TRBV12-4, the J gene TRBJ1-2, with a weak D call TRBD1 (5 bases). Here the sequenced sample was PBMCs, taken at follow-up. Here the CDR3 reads CASTPPGQPVGGGYTF. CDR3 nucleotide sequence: TGTGCCAGCACCCCCCCGGGGCAGCCCGTCGGTGGTGGCTACACCTTC.